This TCR beta chain came from a study of blood T cell repertoires in COVID-19. The wider study: Whether acute or convalescent, the COVID-19 samples came from the United States, Italy and Spain. Nucleic acid was either cDNA or gDNA, and it came from T cells, B-cell-depleted T cells, or PBMCs.

Original processing notes: Amplification with reference gene primers provided the estimates of nucleated cell counts. This table comes from immunoSEQ multiplex PCR, and its TCRdb copy is limited to in-frame clones, with some not included. For V, J and clone size, that table is used; D and trimming come from the DNA. Among 48,000 or so clones, 85% were seen once, and the ten largest hold 5.9%. The CDR3 is 16 residues long. Trimming removed 2 bases at V and 5 bases at J, with 18 bases between. Germline V lookup: CDR1 LNHNV, CDR2 YYDKDF (reference sequence). Sequencing input: peripheral blood. The chain uses TRBV15 and TRBJ2-5; D unclear. This TCR was sampled from a woman aged 60-75 years with acute or convalescent COVID-19. CDR3 sequence: CATSRLEGRGRETQYF. DNA for the CDR3: TGTGCCACCAGCAGACTAGAAGGTCGCGGCCGGGAGACCCAGTACTTC.